The clone carrying this T cell receptor (beta chain) appeared a few times. Its target is not known. These data originate in a study of cytomegalovirus exposure and HLA in healthy donors. The CDR3 runs to 15 residues. Germline values: CDR1 MNHEY, CDR2 SMNVEV (reference sequence). Trimming at V came to 4 bases and at J to 2 bases, leaving 6 bases not matched to a gene. A multiplex PCR was run with 60 Vbeta primers and 13 Jbeta primers. Sequencing used immunoSEQ multiplex PCR; TCRdb keeps in-frame clones, though not all of them. The repertoire has under 200,000 clones, about four fifths of them found once; the top ten carry 7% to 9.5%. General study results and limits: As a later analysis revealed, the rate of TCR association differed by HLA locus, with DRB1 most and HLA-C fewest.

This receptor was identified in a male donor in good health and CMV-seropositive. Sample: PBMCs. The gene calls are TRBV27 and TRBJ1-2; 8 bases are a match to TRBD1. CDR3 DNA: TGTGCCAGCAGTTCCGCAGGGGGCATCAACTATGGCTACACCTTC. As protein: CASSSAGGINYGYTF.